Sequencing of this T cell receptor (beta chain) was carried out in a study of CD8 T cells in Susac syndrome. With random hexamers, roughly 0.45 to 1 ug RNA was reverse transcribed. One entry per CDR3 protein, called by TCRdb with MiXCR from the immunoSEQ multiplex PCR reads. Counted here are 150,000 to 200,000 distinct CDR3 sequences, approximately 96% occurring once; the ten biggest clones make up roughly 0.15%. Trimming removed 5 bases from V and 9 bases from J, with 23 bases in between. The CDR3 is 15 residues long. Germline V gene sequence: CDR1 MNHEY, CDR2 SMNVEV (reference sequence). The sequenced target, TCR beta, came from blood CD8+ and CD4+ T cells. The healthy controls were matched to patients by age and sex.

The source material was CD4+ T cells from PBMCs. This TCR derives from a human donor in good health. The chain couples TRBV27 to TRBJ2-7; D is possibly TRBD1 or TRBD2 (5 bases each). This chain's CDR3 is CASSLVAGTPAGQYF. DNA for the CDR3: TGTGCCAGCAGTCTTGTGGCCGGGACGCCGGCGGGGCAGTACTTC.